A single sample is the source of the 4 T cell receptor beta chains below, sequenced in a study of human T cells and chemical hapten exposure. TCRdb re-derived calls from the RACE reads in MiXCR, one entry per CDR3 protein. This table holds about 93,000 distinct CDR3 sequences, about 9% found once. Regarding time point: pre-sensitization, week 0. Treatment meaning: therapeutic diphenylcyclopropenone sensitization with weekly scalp DPC. Sequenced here: whole blood, sampled in connection with sensitization to the hapten diphenylcyclopropenone (DPC). The receptors were gathered from a man aged 35 to 55 with alopecia areata. Some clones in this sample may be carry-over from other donors' samples.

This clonotype was recorded a few times. The gene calls are TRBV28 and TRBJ1-4, with D hard to call. Germline V gene data show CDR1 as MDHEN and CDR2 as SYDVKM. Trimming pared 8 bases from V and 2 bases from J, leaving 9 bases between. The CDR3 is 13 residues long. CDR3 in DNA: TGTGCCAGCCACGAAGGGACTAATGAAAAACTGTTTTTT. Protein product: CASHEGTNEKLFF.

This clonotype was recorded at least ten times. The V gene is TRBV20-1, the J gene TRBJ2-7, with D possibly TRBD1 on 5 matching bases. The CDR3 contains 11 residues. Trimming stripped 3 bases from V and 3 bases from J, with 6 bases between. The germline V gene encodes CDR1 DFQATT and CDR2 SNEGSKA (reference sequence). In DNA, the CDR3 is TGCAGTGCTAGCGACAGCTACGAGCAGTACGTC. Protein sequence: CSASDSYEQYV.

At least ten counts were recorded for this clonotype. The rearrangement links TRBV4-1 to TRBJ1-1; 8 bases line up with TRBD1. V lost 5 bases to trimming and J lost 4 bases; unmatched junction nucleotides: 0. This CDR3 is built from 12 residues. Germline-derived CDR1 and CDR2 are MGHRA and YSYEKL. CDR3 nucleotides: TGCGCCAGCAGCACAGGGGGCACTGAAGCTTTCTTT. Its protein is CASSTGGTEAFF.

This clonotype was recorded a few times. V is TRBV20-1 and J is TRBJ2-5; 7 positions agree with TRBD2. J was trimmed by 1 base and V by 8 bases; bases with no gene match: 13. Germline CDR1 is DFQATT and CDR2 is SNEGSKA (reference sequence). The length of the CDR3 is 15 residues. CDR3 DNA sequence: TGCAGTACAATTAACCCTAGCGGAGGCCAAGAGACCCAGTACTTC. It codes for CSTINPSGGQETQYF.